This record covers a single TCR beta chain. CDR1 is SQVTM, CDR2 ANQGSEA, per germline. V was clipped by 6 bases and J by 0 bases; unmatched bases: 11. The length of the CDR3 is 17 residues. This sample is part of a study of T cells in Graves' hyperthyroidism and ophthalmopathy. Amplified regions were TCR beta CDR3 sequences from RNA transcripts. During a first-round RT-PCR of the TCR CDR3, the HTBI primer set was used. TCRdb re-called the multiplex PCR reads with MiXCR, one entry per CDR3 protein. The table records 490,000 or so distinct CDR3 sequences, about 20% of them present only once. Sequencing used blood. The chain couples TRBV29-1 to TRBJ1-6, with TRBD1 matching over 7 bases. This clonotype originated in a man aged 35 to 55 with Graves' ophthalmopathy. CDR3 sequence reads: CSVGRTGLSSYNSPLHF. The CDR3 DNA is TGCAGCGTCGGTCGGACAGGCCTAAGCTCCTATAATTCACCCCTCCACTTT.